This T cell receptor (beta chain) was identified during a study of blood T cell repertoires in COVID-19. Across the whole study: COVID-19 samples collected from the United States, Italy and Spain covered acute and convalescent phases. PBMCs, B-cell-depleted T cells, or T cells were the source of the cDNA or gDNA that made up the material.

The Seattle site enrolled patients during active infection and followed them longitudinally. The CDR3 is 13 residues long. Germline assignment: CDR1 GTSNPN and CDR2 SVGIG (reference sequence). Trimming pared 1 base from V and 0 bases from J, leaving 3 bases between. In the study's own analysis: From reference gene primer amplification, estimates of nucleated cell counts were derived. Sequenced by immunoSEQ multiplex PCR; TCRdb stores in-frame clones only, minus some. V and J calls and clone size are those listed in that table; D and trimming were worked out from the DNA. The table lists fewer than 350,000 clones, about nine tenths of them singletons.

The chain carries TRBV30 and TRBJ2-2; D is unclear. This TCR was recovered from a woman in her 30s with COVID-19, enrolled during active disease. Sequencing input: peripheral blood. The CDR3 reads CAWSGPNTGELFF. The DNA for the CDR3 is TGTGCCTGGAGTGGGCCGAACACCGGGGAGCTGTTTTTT.